The 20 T cell receptor beta chains given below trace back to one sample, sequenced in a study of blood T cells in healthy people across ages. Through a sample-barcoded 5' primer and a J-beta primer mix, a second PCR was run for roughly 6 to 12 cycles. TCRdb analysed the 5' RACE reads with MiXCR anew, one entry per CDR3 protein. The sample holds around 1.5 million distinct CDR3 sequences; around 42% are singletons and the top ten take 7.9%. Sequenced: blood. These receptors all stem from a woman under 30 in good health.

The chain links TRBV27 to TRBJ2-7; D is unresolved. The germline V and J ends were trimmed by 3 bases and 4 bases, with 13 bases remaining between them. Germline V gene lookup returns CDR1 MNHEY and CDR2 SMNVEV (reference sequence). The length of the CDR3 is 14 residues. CDR3 sequence (DNA): TGTGCCAGCAGTTTGGAAGGCCTCCAATACGAGCAGTACTTC. Protein sequence: CASSLEGLQYEQYF.

V and J are TRBV15 and TRBJ1-1, with a weak D call TRBD1 (5 bases). The CDR3 totals 13 residues. Trimming took off 1 base at V and 6 bases at J, with 9 bases between the two ends. Germline-derived CDR1 and CDR2 are LNHNV and YYDKDF (reference sequence). In nucleotides, the CDR3 is TGTGCCACCAGCAGAGTAGCGACAGCTGAAGCTTTCTTT. Protein sequence: CATSRVATAEAFF.

J is TRBJ2-1 and V is TRBV7-9; perhaps TRBD2 as D (5 bases). This CDR3 has 17 residues. Germline V gene lookup returns CDR1 SEHNR and CDR2 FQNEAQ (reference sequence). Trimming cost V 5 bases and J 7 bases, with 24 bases left between them. The CDR3 DNA follows: TGTGCCAGCAGCCCCCTAGGTGCGGAGGTCTGGAAAAATGAGCAGTTCTTC. This gives the protein CASSPLGAEVWKNEQFF.

The V call is TRBV7-9, the J call TRBJ2-3; 10 nucleotides match TRBD2. The germline V gene encodes CDR1 SEHNR and CDR2 FQNEAQ (reference sequence). The J segment lost 2 bases and the V segment lost 3 bases, leaving 5 bases of the junction unmatched. CDR3 length equals 16 residues. The CDR3: CASSLALAGDTDTQYF. CDR3 DNA sequence: TGTGCCAGCAGCTTGGCCCTAGCGGGGGACACAGATACGCAGTATTTT.

The chain joins TRBV6-5 to TRBJ2-1; tentative D call: TRBD1 (6 bases). From germline, CDR1 is MNHEY and CDR2 SVGAGI. V lost 5 bases and J 10 bases, leaving 18 bases between the germline ends. The CDR3 runs to 14 residues. CDR3 amino acids: CASSSPGAGGEQFF. The CDR3 nucleotides read TGTGCCAGCAGTAGCCCAGGGGCAGGTGGGGAGCAGTTCTTC.

In its sample, this clonotype was seen a few times. The chain employs TRBV10-3 and TRBJ2-5; 12 bases fit TRBD2. CDR3 length: 18 amino acids. Trimming at V came to 0 bases and at J to 4 bases, leaving 9 bases not matched to a gene. Germline V gives CDR1 ENHRY, CDR2 SYGVKD. As DNA, the CDR3 is TGTGCCATCAGTGAGTCGAGTTCTAGCGGGAGGGGACGAGAGACCCAGTACTTC. As protein: CAISESSSSGRGRETQYF.

V usage is TRBV30 and J usage is TRBJ1-2; a weak D match, TRBD1 (5 bases). Germline V lookup: CDR1 GTSNPN, CDR2 SVGIG (reference sequence). V shed 1 base and J shed 5 bases, with 20 bases lying between them. This CDR3 is 16 amino acids long. Written as DNA, the CDR3 is TGTGCCTGGAGTGGTAATGGGGCAGGGCGAGAGTATGGCTACACCTTC. As protein: CAWSGNGAGREYGYTF.

The chain employs TRBV20-1 and TRBJ2-6; D is perhaps TRBD2 (5 bases). Trimming stripped 5 bases from V and 1 base from J, with 18 bases between. The CDR3 length is 17 residues. From germline, CDR1 is DFQATT and CDR2 SNEGSKA (reference sequence). This chain's CDR3 is CSAFPPGFFSGANVLTF. In nucleotides, the CDR3 is TGCAGTGCTTTCCCTCCGGGGTTCTTTTCTGGGGCCAACGTCCTGACTTTC.

This clonotype was picked up a small number of times. The V gene is TRBV5-1, the J gene TRBJ1-4; no reliable D call. The CDR3 extends over 15 amino acids. The germline V and J ends were trimmed by 0 bases and 5 bases, with 11 bases remaining between them. CDR1 and CDR2 from the germline V gene are SGHRS and YFSETQ. The CDR3 DNA sequence: TGCGCCAGCAGCTTGGAGGCAGGAAAGAATGAAAAACTGTTTTTT. This gives the protein CASSLEAGKNEKLFF.

This chain links TRBV12-3 or TRBV12-4 with TRBJ2-3, with 10 bases aligning to TRBD1. Trimming cost V 7 bases and J 8 bases; bases outside gene matches: 6. The CDR3 totals 13 residues. The CDR3 nucleotides read TGTGCCAGCACCTGGACAGGGGGTAGTACGCAGTATTTT. This codes for CASTWTGGSTQYF.

In its sample, this clonotype was seen a few times. The chain employs TRBV14 and TRBJ2-5; D gene unclear. The CDR3 extends over 15 amino acids. V gave up 1 base and J gave up 0 bases, with 9 bases separating them. The germline V gene encodes CDR1 SGHDN and CDR2 FVKESK. CDR3 sequence reads: CASSQAYYDQETQYF. In DNA, the CDR3 is TGTGCCAGCAGCCAAGCCTACTACGACCAAGAGACCCAGTACTTC.

This chain connects TRBV18 to TRBJ1-1; no firm D call. Germline CDR1 reads KGHSH; CDR2 reads LQKENI. The germline V and J ends were trimmed by 4 bases and 6 bases, with 15 bases remaining between them. CDR3 length: 14 amino acids. CDR3 in amino acids: CASSLPTGSAEAFF. The CDR3 nucleotides are TGTGCCAGCTCACTCCCGACCGGGAGTGCTGAAGCTTTCTTT.

This clonotype has just a few counts. V usage is TRBV30 and J usage is TRBJ1-5, with a tentative D call TRBD1 (6 bases). Trimming pared 2 bases from V and 3 bases from J, leaving 8 bases between. The CDR3 runs 13 residues. CDR1 is GTSNPN and CDR2 is SVGIG in the germline V gene (reference sequence). The CDR3 here is CAWSRGINQPQHF. CDR3 DNA: TGTGCCTGGAGTAGGGGGATCAATCAGCCCCAGCATTTT.

Details on this clonotype: This may be a read error: a much more frequent sequence differs by one nucleotide. The missing conserved phenylalanine or tryptophan at the end of this CDR3 makes a read error likely. The chain joins TRBV20-1 to TRBJ2-7, with D perhaps TRBD2 (6 bases). The J call may be incorrect, as the DNA end agrees better with TRBJ2-5. The germline CDR1 and CDR2 sequences are DFQATT and SNEGSKA (reference sequence). The CDR3 covers 16 residues. The CDR3 DNA reads as TGCAGTGCCCCGGACCCACGGGAGTCTATTTTAGAGACCCAGTACTGC. It is translated as CSAPDPRESILETQYC.

V and J are TRBV29-1 and TRBJ2-3; TRBD1 agrees at 7 bases. Germline V gives CDR1 SQVTM, CDR2 ANQGSEA. The CDR3 has 14 residues. After removal of 7 bases from V and 5 bases from J, the junction contained 12 bases not matched to a gene. CDR3 residues: CSANSRQGRDTQYF. The CDR3 bases are TGCAGCGCCAACTCACGACAGGGCAGAGATACGCAGTATTTT.

A remark on this clonotype: Since a much larger clone is just one base distant, this may be a read error. This chain joins TRBV3-1 and TRBJ2-7; TRBD2 aligns across 8 bases. Germline V gene data show CDR1 as LGHDT and CDR2 as YNNKEL (reference sequence). This CDR3 region has 15 residues. The trim removed 0 bases at V and 3 bases at J, leaving 4 bases unmatched. The CDR3 region has the DNA TGTGCCAGCAGCCAAGAACCGGGACTAGACTACGAGCAGTACTTC. Encoded protein: CASSQEPGLDYEQYF.

V and J are TRBV6-2 or TRBV6-3 and TRBJ2-7; TRBD1 or TRBD2 may be the D gene (5 bases each). Germline V gives CDR1 MNHEY, CDR2 SVGEGT. Trimming removed 2 bases at V and 0 bases at J, with 14 bases between. This CDR3 has 16 residues. CDR3 loop: CASSYGGRTISYEQYF. The CDR3 DNA reads TGTGCCAGCAGTTACGGGGGACGGACGATCTCCTACGAGCAGTACTTC.

The V call is TRBV29-1, the J call TRBJ1-4, with 8 nucleotides matching TRBD1. Unmatched junction bases numbered 12, after V lost 7 bases and J lost 8 bases. This CDR3 contains 14 residues. Germline loops: CDR1 SQVTM, CDR2 ANQGSEA. The DNA for the CDR3 is TGCAGCGCCGAGGGGTCAGGGGGCCGGGAAAAACTGTTTTTT. This sequence encodes CSAEGSGGREKLFF.

This clonotype was counted only a few times. J is TRBJ2-1 and V is TRBV7-2, with 12 bases aligning to TRBD2. V lost 6 bases, J lost 3 bases, and 15 bases stayed unmatched. CDR1 and CDR2 (germline): SGHTA, FQGNSA. The CDR3 totals 19 residues. In nucleotides, the CDR3 is TGTGCCAGCAGTCCCATAACAACCGGGACTAGCGGGTACTACAATGAGCAGTTCTTC. Its translation: CASSPITTGTSGYYNEQFF. The entire variable domain, with the rest obtained from reference TRBV7-2 and TRBJ2-1, is as follows: GAGVSQSPSNKVTEKGKDVELRCDPISGHTALYWYRQSLGQGLEFLIYFQGNSAPDKSGLPSDRFSAERTGGSVSTLTIQRTQQEDSAVYLCASSPITTGTSGYYNEQFFGPGTRLTVL.

CDR3 loop: CSAGAGVPTGELFF. Written as DNA, the CDR3 is TGCAGTGCTGGGGCAGGGGTTCCAACCGGGGAGCTGTTTTTT. This rearrangement joins TRBV20-1 to TRBJ2-2, with D possibly being TRBD1 (6 bases). The V gene lost 5 bases and the J gene lost 5 bases, with 15 bases spanning the gap. Per the germline V gene, CDR1 is DFQATT and CDR2 is SNEGSKA (reference sequence). The CDR3 has 14 amino acids.